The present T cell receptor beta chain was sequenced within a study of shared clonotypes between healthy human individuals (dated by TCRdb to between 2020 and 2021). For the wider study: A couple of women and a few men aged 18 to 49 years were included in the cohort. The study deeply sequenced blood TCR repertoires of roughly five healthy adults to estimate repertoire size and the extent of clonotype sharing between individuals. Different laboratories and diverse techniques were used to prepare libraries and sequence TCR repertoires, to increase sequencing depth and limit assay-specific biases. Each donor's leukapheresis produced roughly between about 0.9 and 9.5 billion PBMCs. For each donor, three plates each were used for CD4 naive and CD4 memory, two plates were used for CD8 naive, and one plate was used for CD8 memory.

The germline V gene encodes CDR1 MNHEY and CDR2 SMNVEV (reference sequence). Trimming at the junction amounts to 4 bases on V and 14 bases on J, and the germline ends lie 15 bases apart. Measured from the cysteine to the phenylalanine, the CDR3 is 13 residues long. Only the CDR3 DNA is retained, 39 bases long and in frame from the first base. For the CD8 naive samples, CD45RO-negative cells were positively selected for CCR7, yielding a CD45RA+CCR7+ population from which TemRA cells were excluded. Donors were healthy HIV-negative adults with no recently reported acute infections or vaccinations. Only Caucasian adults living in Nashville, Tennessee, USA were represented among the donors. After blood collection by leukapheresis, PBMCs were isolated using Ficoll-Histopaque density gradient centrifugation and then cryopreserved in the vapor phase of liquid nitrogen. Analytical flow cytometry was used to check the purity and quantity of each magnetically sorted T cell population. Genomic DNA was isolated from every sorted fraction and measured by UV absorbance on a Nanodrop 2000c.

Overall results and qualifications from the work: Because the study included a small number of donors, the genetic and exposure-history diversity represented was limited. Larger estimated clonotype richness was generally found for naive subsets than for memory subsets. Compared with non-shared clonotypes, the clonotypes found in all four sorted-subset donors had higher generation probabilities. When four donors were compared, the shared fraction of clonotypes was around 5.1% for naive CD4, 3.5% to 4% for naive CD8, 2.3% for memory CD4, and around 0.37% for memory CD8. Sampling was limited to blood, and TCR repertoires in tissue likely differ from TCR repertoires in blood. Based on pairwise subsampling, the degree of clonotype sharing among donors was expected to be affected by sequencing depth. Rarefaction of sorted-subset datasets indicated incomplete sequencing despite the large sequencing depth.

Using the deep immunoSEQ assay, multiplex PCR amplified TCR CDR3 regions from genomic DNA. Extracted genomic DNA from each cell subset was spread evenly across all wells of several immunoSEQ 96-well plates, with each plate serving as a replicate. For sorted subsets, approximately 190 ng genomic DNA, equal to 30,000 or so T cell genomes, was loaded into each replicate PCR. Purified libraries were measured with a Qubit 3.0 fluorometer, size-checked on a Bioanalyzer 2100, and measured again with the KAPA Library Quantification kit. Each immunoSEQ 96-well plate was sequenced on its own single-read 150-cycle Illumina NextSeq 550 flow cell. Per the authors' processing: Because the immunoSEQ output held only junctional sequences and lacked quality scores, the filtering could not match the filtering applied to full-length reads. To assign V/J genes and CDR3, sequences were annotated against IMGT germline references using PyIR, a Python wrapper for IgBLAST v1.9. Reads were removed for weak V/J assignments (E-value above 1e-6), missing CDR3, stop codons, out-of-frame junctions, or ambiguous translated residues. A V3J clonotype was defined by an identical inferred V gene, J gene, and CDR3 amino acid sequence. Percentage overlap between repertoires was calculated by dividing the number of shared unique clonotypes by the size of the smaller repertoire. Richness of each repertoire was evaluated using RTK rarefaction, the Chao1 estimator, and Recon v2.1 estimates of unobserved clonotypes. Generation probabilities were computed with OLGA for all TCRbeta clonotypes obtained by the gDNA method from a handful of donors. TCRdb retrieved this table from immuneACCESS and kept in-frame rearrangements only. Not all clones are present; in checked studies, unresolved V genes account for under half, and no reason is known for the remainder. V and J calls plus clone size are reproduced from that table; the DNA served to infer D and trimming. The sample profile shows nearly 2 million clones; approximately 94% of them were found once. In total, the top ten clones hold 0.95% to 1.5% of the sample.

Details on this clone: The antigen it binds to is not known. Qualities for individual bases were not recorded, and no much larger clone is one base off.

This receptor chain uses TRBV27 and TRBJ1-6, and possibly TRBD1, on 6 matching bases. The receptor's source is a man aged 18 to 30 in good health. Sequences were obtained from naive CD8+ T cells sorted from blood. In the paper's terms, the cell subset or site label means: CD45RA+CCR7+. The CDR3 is CASSSMDSFSLHF. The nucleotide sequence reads TGTGCCAGCAGTTCCATGGACAGCTTCTCCCTCCACTTT.